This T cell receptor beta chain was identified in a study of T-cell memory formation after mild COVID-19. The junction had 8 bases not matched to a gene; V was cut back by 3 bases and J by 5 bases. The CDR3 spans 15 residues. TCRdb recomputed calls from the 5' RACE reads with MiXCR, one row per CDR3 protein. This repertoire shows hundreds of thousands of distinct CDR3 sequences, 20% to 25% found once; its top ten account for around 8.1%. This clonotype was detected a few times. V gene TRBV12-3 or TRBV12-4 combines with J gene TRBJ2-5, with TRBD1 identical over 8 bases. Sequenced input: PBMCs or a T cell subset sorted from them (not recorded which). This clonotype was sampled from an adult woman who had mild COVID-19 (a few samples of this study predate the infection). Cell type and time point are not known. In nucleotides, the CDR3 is TGTGCCAGCAGTTTTAGTAGACAGGGGAGCGAGACCCAGTACTTC. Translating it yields CASSFSRQGSETQYF.